The rows below give T cell receptor beta chains drawn from one sample of a study of control samples from healthy donors and cancer patients. TCRdb keeps only in-frame clones here, not all; method: immunoSEQ multiplex PCR. The sample shows over 100,000 clones, around 89% of them seen only once. Sequencing input: blood. The receptors here all came from a woman in her 50s in good health. Each CDR3 is given with its conserved first and last residue. The D gene is left open where the match is weak. Only some rows state a clone size, as once, few, many or a class for expanded clones.

cdr3_nt: TGCAGCGTTGCGGGACGGCTAAATGAAAAACTGTTTTTT; cdr3_aa: CSVAGRLNEKLFF; clone_size: .; d_call: .; j_call: TRBJ1-4; v_call: TRBV29-1
cdr3_nt: TGTGCCAGCAGCTTGGGGGACAGGGCGCTCTACGAGCAGTACTTC; cdr3_aa: CASSLGDRALYEQYF; clone_size: .; d_call: TRBD1; j_call: TRBJ2-7; v_call: TRBV5-8
cdr3_nt: TGTGCCAGCTCACAGTTGGGTGAGCAGTTCTTC; cdr3_aa: CASSQLGEQFF; clone_size: .; d_call: .; j_call: TRBJ2-1; v_call: TRBV27
cdr3_nt: TGCGCCAGCAGCCAAGCGGGACAGCTTAATGAAAAACTGTTTTTT; cdr3_aa: CASSQAGQLNEKLFF; clone_size: .; d_call: TRBD1; j_call: TRBJ1-4; v_call: TRBV4-1
cdr3_nt: TGTGCCACCACCTTCCCCCCACAGAGCTCCTACAATGAGCAGTTCTTC; cdr3_aa: CATTFPPQSSYNEQFF; clone_size: .; d_call: .; j_call: TRBJ2-1; v_call: TRBV2
cdr3_nt: TGTGCCAGCAGCTTGGCCCTGATTTCGCAGTATTTT; cdr3_aa: CASSLALISQYF; clone_size: few; d_call: .; j_call: TRBJ2-3; v_call: TRBV5-6
cdr3_nt: TGCAGCGTTGAAGATCCGGGGGGTAATGGCTACACCTTC; cdr3_aa: CSVEDPGGNGYTF; clone_size: .; d_call: .; j_call: TRBJ1-2; v_call: TRBV29-1
cdr3_nt: TGTGCCAGTAGTCATTTGGGGGTCTCGAGCAATCAGCCCCAGCATTTT; cdr3_aa: CASSHLGVSSNQPQHF; clone_size: once; d_call: .; j_call: TRBJ1-5; v_call: TRBV19
cdr3_nt: TGCGCCAGCAGCCGAGTACCGGGACAGGTTAATGAAAAACTGTTTTTT; cdr3_aa: CASSRVPGQVNEKLFF; clone_size: .; d_call: TRBD1; j_call: TRBJ1-4; v_call: TRBV4-3
cdr3_nt: TGTGCCAGCGGACTGAACACCGGGGAGCTGTTTTTT; cdr3_aa: CASGLNTGELFF; clone_size: .; d_call: .; j_call: TRBJ2-2; v_call: TRBV7-7
cdr3_nt: TGCGCCAGCAGCCTAACCTGGCAGTCCTTTAATCAGCCCCAGCATTTT; cdr3_aa: CASSLTWQSFNQPQHF; clone_size: .; d_call: .; j_call: TRBJ1-5; v_call: TRBV4-3
cdr3_nt: TGTGCCAGCAGCTTACGGGGAGGGAATTCACCCCTCCACTTT; cdr3_aa: CASSLRGGNSPLHF; clone_size: .; d_call: .; j_call: TRBJ1-6; v_call: TRBV13
cdr3_nt: TGTGCCAGCAGACCCGGGACATTAGGCTCAGATACGCAGTATTTT; cdr3_aa: CASRPGTLGSDTQYF; clone_size: .; d_call: .; j_call: TRBJ2-3; v_call: TRBV6-5
cdr3_nt: TGTGCCAGCTCACCAGGTGGGGGACGTAATGTTGGTGGCGAGCAGTACTTC; cdr3_aa: CASSPGGGRNVGGEQYF; clone_size: .; d_call: .; j_call: TRBJ2-7; v_call: TRBV18
cdr3_nt: TGTGCCAGCAGCCTAAAACCCTCCGGGACTAGCGGGAGTAATGAGCAGTTCTTC; cdr3_aa: CASSLKPSGTSGSNEQFF; clone_size: .; d_call: TRBD2; j_call: TRBJ2-1; v_call: TRBV9
cdr3_nt: TGTGCCAGCAGCTCCCAGGGTTATAATTCACCCCTCCACTTT; cdr3_aa: CASSSQGYNSPLHF; clone_size: .; d_call: .; j_call: TRBJ1-6; v_call: TRBV7-3
cdr3_nt: TGTGCCAGCAGCTTCTATGGGGGGCCAAGAGATACGCAGTATTTT; cdr3_aa: CASSFYGGPRDTQYF; clone_size: .; d_call: .; j_call: TRBJ2-3; v_call: TRBV11-2
cdr3_nt: TGTGCCTCCAGGGTGGGTAGCAGCACCATATATTTT; cdr3_aa: CASRVGSSTIYF; clone_size: .; d_call: .; j_call: TRBJ1-3; v_call: TRBV6-6
cdr3_nt: TGTGCCAGCTCACCCCTAGCGGGAGGGCATTCCGGGGAGCTGTTTTTT; cdr3_aa: CASSPLAGGHSGELFF; clone_size: once; d_call: TRBD2; j_call: TRBJ2-2; v_call: TRBV18
cdr3_nt: TGTGCCAGCAACAGGGTGTCCGGGGAGCTGTTTTTT; cdr3_aa: CASNRVSGELFF; clone_size: once; d_call: .; j_call: TRBJ2-2; v_call: TRBV6-5
cdr3_nt: TGTGCCAGTAACGCAGGACAGGGGTACACCGGGGAGCTGTTTTTT; cdr3_aa: CASNAGQGYTGELFF; clone_size: .; d_call: TRBD1; j_call: TRBJ2-2; v_call: TRBV19
cdr3_nt: TGTGCCAGCAGGGACCGGGACAGGGAGGTTCTGTTTTTT; cdr3_aa: CASRDRDREVLFF; clone_size: .; d_call: TRBD1; j_call: TRBJ1-4; v_call: TRBV2
cdr3_nt: TGCAGCGTTGAAGGGGACAGGGGGCTTAACAATGAGCAGTTCTTC; cdr3_aa: CSVEGDRGLNNEQFF; clone_size: .; d_call: TRBD1; j_call: TRBJ2-1; v_call: TRBV29-1
cdr3_nt: TGTGCCAGCAGTGTTACCGGGGCCGAGCAGTACTTC; cdr3_aa: CASSVTGAEQYF; clone_size: .; d_call: .; j_call: TRBJ2-7; v_call: TRBV9
cdr3_nt: TGTGCCAGCAGCGTAGGGGGGGCGCGGGGCTACACCTTC; cdr3_aa: CASSVGGARGYTF; clone_size: .; d_call: .; j_call: TRBJ1-2; v_call: TRBV9
cdr3_nt: TGCGCCAGCAGCTTCACCGGGACAGGGGGCACCGGGGAGCTGTTTTTT; cdr3_aa: CASSFTGTGGTGELFF; clone_size: .; d_call: TRBD1; j_call: TRBJ2-2; v_call: TRBV5-1
cdr3_nt: TGTGCCAGCAGGAGTCTTCTCTCCTACAATGAGCAGTTCTTC; cdr3_aa: CASRSLLSYNEQFF; clone_size: .; d_call: .; j_call: TRBJ2-1; v_call: TRBV27
cdr3_nt: TGCGCCAGCAGCTTGGTTCCCTTTGGGACGGGTAACTCTGGAAACACCATATATTTT; cdr3_aa: CASSLVPFGTGNSGNTIYF; clone_size: .; d_call: .; j_call: TRBJ1-3; v_call: TRBV5-1
cdr3_nt: TGTGCCAGTAGTACCCCCGGGACTAGCGGGGGCACCACAGATACGCAGTATTTT; cdr3_aa: CASSTPGTSGGTTDTQYF; clone_size: .; d_call: TRBD2; j_call: TRBJ2-3; v_call: TRBV19
cdr3_nt: TGTGCCAGCAGTTACAGTCAGGGCGGTTCACCCCTCCACTTT; cdr3_aa: CASSYSQGGSPLHF; clone_size: .; d_call: .; j_call: TRBJ1-6; v_call: TRBV6-5
cdr3_nt: TGTGCCAGCTCACCGGGCTACAATGAGCAGTTCTTC; cdr3_aa: CASSPGYNEQFF; clone_size: .; d_call: .; j_call: TRBJ2-1; v_call: TRBV18
cdr3_nt: TGTGCCAGCAGGGGAGGAGTAGGCTCACCCCTCCACTTT; cdr3_aa: CASRGGVGSPLHF; clone_size: .; d_call: .; j_call: TRBJ1-6; v_call: TRBV7-9
cdr3_nt: TGCGCCAGCAGCTTGGCCCTAGCGGGGGGCCTTGACAATGAGCAGTTCTTC; cdr3_aa: CASSLALAGGLDNEQFF; clone_size: .; d_call: TRBD2; j_call: TRBJ2-1; v_call: TRBV5-1
cdr3_nt: TGTGCCAGCAGCTCCCCAGGGGGGGCCTACGAGCAGTACTTC; cdr3_aa: CASSSPGGAYEQYF; clone_size: .; d_call: .; j_call: TRBJ2-7; v_call: TRBV5-4
cdr3_nt: TGTGCCAGCAGCTTGGGACTAGCGGGAGGGCCGGAGACCCAGTACTTC; cdr3_aa: CASSLGLAGGPETQYF; clone_size: once; d_call: TRBD2; j_call: TRBJ2-5; v_call: TRBV5-5
cdr3_nt: TGTGCCAGCAGTGAACCGGGGACACTTTCTCGTTCCGGGGAGCTGTTTTTT; cdr3_aa: CASSEPGTLSRSGELFF; clone_size: once; d_call: .; j_call: TRBJ2-2; v_call: TRBV25-1
cdr3_nt: TGTGCCAGCAGCGTCTCCCTCACCGGGAGCTCCTACGAGCAGTACTTC; cdr3_aa: CASSVSLTGSSYEQYF; clone_size: .; d_call: .; j_call: TRBJ2-7; v_call: TRBV9
cdr3_nt: TGTGCCAGCAGTTTATTAGCCAGAGTCTATAATTCACCCCTCCACTTT; cdr3_aa: CASSLLARVYNSPLHF; clone_size: .; d_call: .; j_call: TRBJ1-6; v_call: TRBV27
cdr3_nt: TGTGCCAGCAGTGACTGGAACACCGGGGAGCTGTTTTTT; cdr3_aa: CASSDWNTGELFF; clone_size: .; d_call: .; j_call: TRBJ2-2; v_call: TRBV6-4
cdr3_nt: TGTGCCAGCAGCTTAGATAGCGGGAGTGGTGGCAATGAGCAGTTCTTC; cdr3_aa: CASSLDSGSGGNEQFF; clone_size: .; d_call: TRBD2; j_call: TRBJ2-1; v_call: TRBV7-6
cdr3_nt: TGTGCCAGCAGCTTATCGCGAACAGCCGGTTCACCCCTCCACTTT; cdr3_aa: CASSLSRTAGSPLHF; clone_size: .; d_call: .; j_call: TRBJ1-6; v_call: TRBV7-3
cdr3_nt: TGTGCCAGCCGGGAGGCGGAGCAAAGGGTCTACGAGCAGTACTTC; cdr3_aa: CASREAEQRVYEQYF; clone_size: .; d_call: TRBD2; j_call: TRBJ2-7; v_call: TRBV6-5
cdr3_nt: TGCGCCAGCAGCCAGAACAGGGGGCAGGAGACCCAGTACTTC; cdr3_aa: CASSQNRGQETQYF; clone_size: few; d_call: TRBD1; j_call: TRBJ2-5; v_call: TRBV4-3
cdr3_nt: TGTGCCAGCAGTTACTCGAACCTAGGCGGCCACATTCAGTACTTC; cdr3_aa: CASSYSNLGGHIQYF; clone_size: .; d_call: .; j_call: TRBJ2-4; v_call: TRBV6-5
cdr3_nt: TGTGCTAGTGGCTCCGGGGACGGGGCCGGTGGGGCTTTCTTT; cdr3_aa: CASGSGDGAGGAFF; clone_size: .; d_call: .; j_call: TRBJ1-1; v_call: TRBV12-5
cdr3_nt: TGTGCCAGCAGCCTGACAGGGGCGAATTCACCCCTCCACTTT; cdr3_aa: CASSLTGANSPLHF; clone_size: .; d_call: TRBD1; j_call: TRBJ1-6; v_call: TRBV3-1/TRBV3-2
cdr3_nt: TGTGCCAGCGGCCGACAGGGTGGTTTTGAGGAGCAGTACTTC; cdr3_aa: CASGRQGGFEEQYF; clone_size: once; d_call: TRBD1; j_call: TRBJ2-7; v_call: TRBV27
cdr3_nt: TGTGCCAGCAGTTTACGGGGCAGGTTTAACTATGGCTACACCTTC; cdr3_aa: CASSLRGRFNYGYTF; clone_size: .; d_call: .; j_call: TRBJ1-2; v_call: TRBV27
cdr3_nt: TGTGCCAGCAGCTCCACAGGGGTTCAGCCCCAGCATTTT; cdr3_aa: CASSSTGVQPQHF; clone_size: .; d_call: TRBD1; j_call: TRBJ1-5; v_call: TRBV7-9
cdr3_nt: TGTGCCAGCAGTGCGGGGTATCCTCCAAGCTCCTACAATGAGCAGTTCTTC; cdr3_aa: CASSAGYPPSSYNEQFF; clone_size: .; d_call: .; j_call: TRBJ2-1; v_call: TRBV6-1
cdr3_nt: TGTGCCAGCAGTTACGGAGGGGGAAGCAATCAGCCCCAGCATTTT; cdr3_aa: CASSYGGGSNQPQHF; clone_size: .; d_call: .; j_call: TRBJ1-5; v_call: TRBV6-5
cdr3_nt: TGTGCCAGCTCACCACGGGTGGCCCTCAAGGACACTGAAGCTTTCTTT; cdr3_aa: CASSPRVALKDTEAFF; clone_size: .; d_call: .; j_call: TRBJ1-1; v_call: TRBV18